These T cell receptor beta chains were read from a single sample in a study of T cell responses to AZD1222 COVID-19 vaccine. The assay was immunoSEQ multiplex PCR, and TCRdb's table has in-frame clones only and misses some. Of some 130,000 clones listed, roughly 90% were seen once; the top ten hold around 3%. The material was peripheral blood, obtained on day 0 of AZD1222 vaccination. These receptors all stem from an adult in good health. CDR3s include the opening cysteine and the closing phenylalanine or tryptophan.

v_call	j_call	cdr3_aa
TRBV6-5	TRBJ2-2	CASTYIAGNTGELFF
TRBV27	TRBJ2-7	CASSFTPSGRAYEQYF
TRBV29-1	TRBJ2-5	CSGGLAETQYF
TRBV29-1	TRBJ2-5	CSVRDSSETQYF
TRBV19	TRBJ2-3	CASRKDRSRPDTQYF
TRBV7-9	TRBJ1-1	CASSFAGTVEAFF
TRBV29-1	TRBJ1-5	CSVEIAGNQPQHF
TRBV28	TRBJ1-2	CASIQGPETINYGYTF
TRBV11-2	TRBJ2-1	CASSLYGQLAGGNEQFF
TRBV3-1/TRBV3-2	TRBJ2-5	CASSQRGESAETQYF
TRBV27	TRBJ2-5	CASSWVPTQGTQYF
TRBV9	TRBJ2-1	CASSVAEYNEQFF
TRBV11-2	TRBJ1-2	CASSLGGRVGYGYTF
TRBV27	TRBJ1-2	CASSTKAGQALLSYTF
TRBV6-5	TRBJ1-5	CASSYSYGSSNQPQHF
TRBV11-2	TRBJ2-7	CASSQTYSHQYEQYF
TRBV3-1/TRBV3-2	TRBJ2-1	CASSRPAGSGYNEQFF
TRBV12-5	TRBJ1-2	CASGLVLWDGGRGYSYGYTF
TRBV6-5	TRBJ1-4	CASSWDRATNEKLFF
TRBV7-7	TRBJ2-1	CASSRLAGWEQFF
TRBV7-3	TRBJ1-1	CASSLVQGGTEAFF
TRBV27	TRBJ2-1	CASSPRAVSYNEQFF
TRBV19	TRBJ1-1	CAISSRGGTEAFF
TRBV11-2	TRBJ1-2	CASSSDRLGGYTF
TRBV29-1	TRBJ1-5	CSVKGLGGTQPQHF
TRBV27	TRBJ1-1	CASSTGLGRTEAFF
TRBV14	TRBJ1-1	CASRAGLNTEAFF
TRBV2	TRBJ2-3	CASQRVRTDTQYF
TRBV12-3/TRBV12-4	TRBJ1-1	CASSPRRDEAFF
TRBV5-4	TRBJ1-6	CASSGTGKRNSPLHF
TRBV3-1/TRBV3-2	TRBJ2-1	CASSNGYSSYNEQFF
TRBV10-3	TRBJ1-2	CAIGPRKSRGYTF
TRBV2	TRBJ2-1	CASSEEVAGGSSYNEQFF
TRBV9	TRBJ2-1	CASSTGLAGGNEQFF
TRBV7-6	TRBJ2-7	CASSAGTSGSGSGEQYF
TRBV5-1	TRBJ2-2	CASSLYEGLATASRAGELFF
TRBV7-2	TRBJ2-7	CASSPKAGIPYEQYF
TRBV29-1	TRBJ1-2	CSGEPPGPRSYGYTF
TRBV19	TRBJ2-7	CASSTLTAYEQYF
TRBV12-5	TRBJ2-1	CATESGLSYNEQFF